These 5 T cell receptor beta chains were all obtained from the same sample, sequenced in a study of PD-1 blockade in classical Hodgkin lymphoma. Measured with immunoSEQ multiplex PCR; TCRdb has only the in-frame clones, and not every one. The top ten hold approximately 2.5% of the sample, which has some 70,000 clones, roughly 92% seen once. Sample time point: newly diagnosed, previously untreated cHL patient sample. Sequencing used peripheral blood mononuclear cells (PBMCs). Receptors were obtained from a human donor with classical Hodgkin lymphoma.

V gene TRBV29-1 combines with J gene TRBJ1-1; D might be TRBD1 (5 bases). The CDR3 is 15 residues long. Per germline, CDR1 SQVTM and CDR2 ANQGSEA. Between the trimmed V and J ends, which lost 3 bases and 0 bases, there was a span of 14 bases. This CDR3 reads CSVDNRPTMNTEAFF. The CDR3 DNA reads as TGCAGCGTTGACAACAGGCCAACTATGAACACTGAAGCTTTCTTT.

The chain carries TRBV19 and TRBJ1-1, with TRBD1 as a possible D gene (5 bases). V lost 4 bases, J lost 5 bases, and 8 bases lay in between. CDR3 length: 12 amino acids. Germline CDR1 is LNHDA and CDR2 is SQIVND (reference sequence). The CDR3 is CASSNRRTEAFF. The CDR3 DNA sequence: TGTGCCAGTAGTAACAGGCGAACTGAAGCTTTCTTT.

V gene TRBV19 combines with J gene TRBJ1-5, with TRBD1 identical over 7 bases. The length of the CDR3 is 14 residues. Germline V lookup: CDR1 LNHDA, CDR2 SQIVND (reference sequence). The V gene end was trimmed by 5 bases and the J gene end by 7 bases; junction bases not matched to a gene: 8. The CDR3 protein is CASSSTGERQPQHF. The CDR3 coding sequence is TGTGCCAGTAGTTCAACAGGGGAAAGACAGCCCCAGCATTTT.

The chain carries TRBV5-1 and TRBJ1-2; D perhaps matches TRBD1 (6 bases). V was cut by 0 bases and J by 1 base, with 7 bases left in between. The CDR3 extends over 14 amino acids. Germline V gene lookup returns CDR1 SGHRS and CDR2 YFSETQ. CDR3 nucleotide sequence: TGCGCCAGCAGCTTGGGACAGGTTAACTATGGCTACACCTTC. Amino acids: CASSLGQVNYGYTF.

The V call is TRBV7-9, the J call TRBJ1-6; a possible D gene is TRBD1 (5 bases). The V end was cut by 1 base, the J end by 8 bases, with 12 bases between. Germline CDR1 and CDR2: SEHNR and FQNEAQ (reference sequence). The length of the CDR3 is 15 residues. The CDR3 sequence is CASSLVTSRDSPLHF. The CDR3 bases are TGTGCCAGCAGCTTAGTGACCAGCAGGGATTCACCCCTCCACTTT. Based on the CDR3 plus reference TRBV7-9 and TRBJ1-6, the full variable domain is DTGVSQNPRHKITKRGQNVTFRCDPISEHNRLYWYRQTLGQGPEFLTYFQNEAQLEKSRLLSDRFSAERPKGSFSTLEIQRTEQGDSAMYLCASSLVTSRDSPLHFGNGTRLTVT.